This entry is about one TCR beta chain. Its antigen target is currently unknown. The record has no base qualities; no much larger clone is one base away. This entry is derived from a study of CD8+CD57+ T cells in acquired aplastic anemia (dated by TCRdb to 2017 to 2018). Study-wide context: Extracted DNA from sorted CD4+ and CD8+ cells averaged approximately 3 ug, ranging from about 0.18 to 27.4 ug. Mean read counts for healthy donor samples were some 10 million for CD4+ cells and some 11 million for CD8+ cells.

The study deep-sequenced TCR repertoires of sorted CD4+ and CD8+ blood T cells from severe aplastic anemia patients and healthy subjects. Ficoll-Paque density gradient centrifugation was used to isolate peripheral blood mononuclear cells. Before DNA extraction, CD4+ and CD8+ T cells were sorted by FACS or by magnetic beads. V is pared back by 2 bases and J by 5 bases, with 9 bases lying between the germline termini. The CDR3 numbers 13 residues from cysteine through phenylalanine. Only the CDR3 DNA stays, 39 bases, in frame from base 1. From the germline V gene, CDR1 is WSHSY and CDR2 is SAAADI. Beyond this particular receptor, the publication reports: CD8+ Simpson's diversity did not differ significantly between patients and healthy controls (P=0.060). Although around 30 CD8+ CDR3 sequences were shared by patients and controls, these sequences appeared highly expressed in patients and within the immunodominant clones of patients.

Profiling of TCR beta VDJ combinations and CDR3 sequences used genomic DNA as the template. TCR repertoire sequencing was run on an Illumina HiSeq 2000. On the study's bioinformatics: TRBV/TRBJ rearrangement plots, CDR3 size and DJ length profiles, and Simpson's diversity index were used to evaluate the repertoires. The most abundant DNA sequence in the deep sequencing data was taken as the immunodominant clone. CDR3 amino acid sequences were screened for sharing across subjects and were compared with published repertoires and the VDJdb database. TCRdb reprocessing: public reads trimmed at Q25 with fastp, clones called with MiXCR, in-frame beta chains kept. A single entry per CDR3 protein holds the most common genes and DNA from its merged rows. These V and J calls are TCRdb output, not the study's own analysis. This sample gives a few hundred thousand distinct CDR3 sequences in total; 30% to 35% of them show up just once. Around 1.1% of the sample is in the top ten clones.

The clonotype comes from a human donor in good health, serving as a control. The sample was sorted CD4+, CD8+, or CD8+CD57+ T cells (not recorded which) from PBMCs. The rearranged segments are TRBV10-2 and TRBJ1-2; a tentative D match to TRBD1 spans 5 bases. The CDR3 protein sequence reads: CASSEPGPYGYTF. The nucleotide sequence reads as follows: TGCGCCAGCAGTGAGCCGGGACCATATGGCTACACCTTC.